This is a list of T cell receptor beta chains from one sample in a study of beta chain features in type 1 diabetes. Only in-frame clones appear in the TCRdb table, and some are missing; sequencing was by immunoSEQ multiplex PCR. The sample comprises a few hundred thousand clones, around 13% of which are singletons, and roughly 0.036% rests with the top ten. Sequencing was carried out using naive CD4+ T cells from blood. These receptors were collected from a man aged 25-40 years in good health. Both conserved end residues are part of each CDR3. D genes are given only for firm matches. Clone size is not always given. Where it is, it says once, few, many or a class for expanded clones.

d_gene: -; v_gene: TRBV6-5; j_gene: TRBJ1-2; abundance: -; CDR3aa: CASSYWAGGSNYGYTF; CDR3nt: TGTGCCAGCAGTTACTGGGCGGGCGGGAGTAACTATGGCTACACCTTC
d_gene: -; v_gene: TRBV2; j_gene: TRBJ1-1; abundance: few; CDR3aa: CASSEQVEGTEAFF; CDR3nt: TGTGCCAGCAGTGAACAGGTCGAAGGGACTGAAGCTTTCTTT
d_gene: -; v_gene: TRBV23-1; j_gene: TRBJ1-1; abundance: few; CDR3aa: CASSQPSRYRGAEAFF; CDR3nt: TGCGCCAGCAGTCAACCATCCCGGTATAGGGGAGCTGAAGCTTTCTTT
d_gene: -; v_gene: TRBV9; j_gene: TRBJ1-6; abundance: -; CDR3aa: CASSEALGGSPLHF; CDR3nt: TGTGCCAGCAGCGAGGCCCTAGGGGGTTCACCCCTCCACTTT
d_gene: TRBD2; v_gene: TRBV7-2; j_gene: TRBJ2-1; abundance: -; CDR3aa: CASSLVWRGGGEQFF; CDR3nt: TGTGCCAGCAGCTTAGTTTGGCGGGGGGGCGGTGAGCAGTTCTTC
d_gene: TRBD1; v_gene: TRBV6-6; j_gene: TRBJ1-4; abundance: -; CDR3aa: CASRRTGEGEKLFF; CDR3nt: TGTGCCAGCAGACGGACAGGGGAAGGAGAAAAACTGTTTTTT
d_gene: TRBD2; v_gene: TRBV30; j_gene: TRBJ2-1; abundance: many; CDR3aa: CAWSVGAGGPVFF; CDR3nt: TGTGCCTGGAGTGTAGGAGCGGGAGGGCCTGTGTTCTTC
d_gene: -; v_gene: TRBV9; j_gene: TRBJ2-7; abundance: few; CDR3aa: CASSPRTSRYEQYF; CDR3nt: TGTGCCAGCAGCCCCCGGACAAGCCGATACGAGCAGTACTTC
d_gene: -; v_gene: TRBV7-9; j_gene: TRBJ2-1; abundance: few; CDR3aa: CASSLVGDSSYNEQFF; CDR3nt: TGTGCCAGCAGCTTAGTGGGCGATAGCTCCTACAATGAGCAGTTCTTC
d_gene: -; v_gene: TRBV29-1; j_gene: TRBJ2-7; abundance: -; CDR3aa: CSVGPGSGAYEQYF; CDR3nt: TGCAGCGTTGGGCCGGGCAGTGGTGCTTACGAGCAGTACTTC
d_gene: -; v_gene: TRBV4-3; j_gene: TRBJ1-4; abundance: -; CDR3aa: CASSQDPGASNEKLFF; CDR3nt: TGCGCCAGCAGCCAAGATCCGGGGGCCTCTAATGAAAAACTGTTTTTT
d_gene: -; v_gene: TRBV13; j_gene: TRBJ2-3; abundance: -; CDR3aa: CASSYDRTDTQYF; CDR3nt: TGTGCCAGCAGCTACGACAGAACAGATACGCAGTATTTT
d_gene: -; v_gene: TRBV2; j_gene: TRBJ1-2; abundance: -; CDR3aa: CASRQEYGYTF; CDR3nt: TGTGCCAGCCGACAGGAGTATGGCTACACCTTC
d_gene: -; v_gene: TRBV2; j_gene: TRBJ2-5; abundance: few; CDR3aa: CASSEQGDRQETQYF; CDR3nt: TGTGCCAGCAGTGAACAGGGTGATCGTCAAGAGACCCAGTACTTC
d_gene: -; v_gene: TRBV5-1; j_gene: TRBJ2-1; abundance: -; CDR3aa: CASSLNPSVNEQFF; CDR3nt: TGCGCCAGCAGCTTAAACCCTAGTGTCAATGAGCAGTTCTTC
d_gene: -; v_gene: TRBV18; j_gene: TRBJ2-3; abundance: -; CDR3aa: CASSPGASQDTQYF; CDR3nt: TGTGCCAGCTCACCGGGAGCCTCCCAGGATACGCAGTATTTT
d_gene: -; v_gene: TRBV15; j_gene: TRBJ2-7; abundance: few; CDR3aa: CATSDKPREQYF; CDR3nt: TGTGCCACCAGCGATAAACCTCGGGAGCAGTACTTC
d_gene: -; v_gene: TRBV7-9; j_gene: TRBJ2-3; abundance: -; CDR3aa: CASSFHPGQDTDTQYF; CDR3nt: TGTGCCAGCAGCTTTCACCCGGGACAAGACACAGATACGCAGTATTTT
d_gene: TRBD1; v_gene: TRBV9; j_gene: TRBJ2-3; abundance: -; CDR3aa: CASSGRDRGTDTQYF; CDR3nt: TGTGCCAGCAGCGGCCGGGACAGGGGTACAGATACGCAGTATTTT
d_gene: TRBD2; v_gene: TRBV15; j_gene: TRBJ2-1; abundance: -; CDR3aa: CATSRDRGLAINEQFF; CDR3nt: TGTGCCACCAGCAGAGATCGGGGACTAGCGATAAATGAGCAGTTCTTC
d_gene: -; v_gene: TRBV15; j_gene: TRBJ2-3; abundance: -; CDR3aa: CATSGKGGRVTLRTDTQYF; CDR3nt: TGTGCCACCAGCGGAAAAGGGGGGCGGGTAACCCTGAGAACAGATACGCAGTATTTT
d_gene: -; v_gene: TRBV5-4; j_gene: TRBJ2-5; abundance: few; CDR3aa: CASSSGEETQYF; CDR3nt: TGTGCCAGCAGCTCGGGAGAAGAGACCCAGTACTTC
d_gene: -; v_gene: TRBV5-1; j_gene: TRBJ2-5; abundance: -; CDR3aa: CASSSGTQETQYF; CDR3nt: TGCGCCAGCAGTTCGGGGACCCAAGAGACCCAGTACTTC
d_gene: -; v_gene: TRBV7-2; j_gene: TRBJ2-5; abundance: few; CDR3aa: CASSPRMGGVETQYF; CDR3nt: TGTGCCAGCAGCCCGCGGATGGGGGGCGTAGAGACCCAGTACTTC
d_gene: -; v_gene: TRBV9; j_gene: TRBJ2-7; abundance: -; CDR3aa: CASSVGSVSTYEQYF; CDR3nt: TGTGCCAGCAGCGTAGGGTCAGTGAGTACCTACGAGCAGTACTTC
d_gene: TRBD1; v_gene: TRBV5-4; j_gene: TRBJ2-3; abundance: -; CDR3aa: CASSLGTVSTDTQYF; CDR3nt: TGTGCCAGCAGCCTAGGGACAGTCAGCACAGATACGCAGTATTTT
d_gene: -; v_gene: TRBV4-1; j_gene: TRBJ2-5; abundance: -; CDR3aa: CASSQMGIGGGEETQYF; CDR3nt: TGCGCCAGCAGCCAAATGGGGATCGGGGGAGGTGAGGAGACCCAGTACTTC
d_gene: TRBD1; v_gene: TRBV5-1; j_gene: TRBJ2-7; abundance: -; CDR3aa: CASSFGQGSSYEQYF; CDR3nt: TGCGCCAGCAGCTTCGGACAGGGGTCATCCTACGAGCAGTACTTC
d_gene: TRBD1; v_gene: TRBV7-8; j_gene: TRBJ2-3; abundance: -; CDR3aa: CASRPNRGRDTQYF; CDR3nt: TGTGCCAGCAGACCAAACAGGGGGCGAGATACGCAGTATTTT
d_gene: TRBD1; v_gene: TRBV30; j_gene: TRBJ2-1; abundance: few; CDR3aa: CAWSHGVTGRWNEQFF; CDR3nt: TGTGCCTGGAGTCATGGGGTGACAGGGCGGTGGAATGAGCAGTTCTTC
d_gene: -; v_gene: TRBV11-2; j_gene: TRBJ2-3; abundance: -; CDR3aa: CASSWGLRGADTQYF; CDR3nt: TGTGCCAGCAGCTGGGGACTCAGGGGCGCAGATACGCAGTATTTT
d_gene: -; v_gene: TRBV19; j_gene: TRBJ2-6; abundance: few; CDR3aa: CASRNSGANVLTF; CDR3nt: TGTGCCAGTCGTAACTCTGGGGCCAACGTCCTGACTTTC
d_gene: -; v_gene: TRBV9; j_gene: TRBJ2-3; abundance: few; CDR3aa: CASSRRVATDTQYF; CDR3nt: TGTGCCAGCAGCAGGAGGGTGGCCACAGATACGCAGTATTTT
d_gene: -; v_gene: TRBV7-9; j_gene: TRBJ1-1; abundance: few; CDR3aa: CASSPPWNTEAFF; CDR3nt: TGTGCCAGCAGCCCACCTTGGAACACTGAAGCTTTCTTT
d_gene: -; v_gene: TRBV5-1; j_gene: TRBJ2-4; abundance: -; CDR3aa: CASSPRGTNYKNIQYF; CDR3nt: TGCGCCAGCAGCCCCCGGGGCACCAACTACAAAAACATTCAGTACTTC
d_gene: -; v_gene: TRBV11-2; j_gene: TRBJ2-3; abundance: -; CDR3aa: CASSVVGGASTDTQYF; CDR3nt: TGTGCCAGCAGCGTCGTCGGTGGGGCCAGCACAGATACGCAGTATTTT
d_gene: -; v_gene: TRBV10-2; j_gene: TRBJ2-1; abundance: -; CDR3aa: CASSEPHQGGSEQFF; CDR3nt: TGCGCCAGCAGTGAGCCTCATCAGGGCGGTAGTGAGCAGTTCTTC
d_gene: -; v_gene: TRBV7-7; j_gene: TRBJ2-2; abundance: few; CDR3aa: CASSNMAGELFF; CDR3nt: TGTGCTAGCAGCAACATGGCCGGGGAGCTGTTTTTT
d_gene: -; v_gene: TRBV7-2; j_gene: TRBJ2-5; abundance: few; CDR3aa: CASSLGFRETQYF; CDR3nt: TGTGCCAGCAGCTTAGGGTTTAGAGAGACCCAGTACTTC
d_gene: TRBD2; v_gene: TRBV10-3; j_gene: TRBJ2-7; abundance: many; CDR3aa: CAISESLAGSSYEQYF; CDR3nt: TGTGCCATCAGTGAGTCGTTAGCGGGTAGCTCCTACGAGCAGTACTTC
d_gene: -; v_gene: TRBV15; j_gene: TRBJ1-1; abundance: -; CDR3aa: CATKERQTLNTEAFF; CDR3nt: TGTGCCACCAAAGAACGACAGACCCTTAACACTGAAGCTTTCTTT
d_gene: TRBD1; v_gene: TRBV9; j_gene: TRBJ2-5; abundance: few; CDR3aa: CASSVATGGETQYF; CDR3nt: TGTGCCAGCAGCGTAGCGACAGGGGGAGAGACCCAGTACTTC
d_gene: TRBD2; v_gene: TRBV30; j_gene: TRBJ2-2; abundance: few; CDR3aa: CALLPPGLAGGTGELFF; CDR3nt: TGTGCCTTATTACCACCGGGACTAGCGGGAGGAACCGGGGAGCTGTTTTTT
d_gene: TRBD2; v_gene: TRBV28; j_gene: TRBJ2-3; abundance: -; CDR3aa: CASSQNGLGTTDTQYF; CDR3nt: TGTGCCAGCAGTCAAAACGGACTAGGAACGACAGATACGCAGTATTTT
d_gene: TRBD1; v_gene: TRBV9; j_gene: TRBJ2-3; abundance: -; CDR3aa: CASSDRDRVTDTQYF; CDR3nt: TGTGCCAGCAGCGACCGGGACAGGGTCACAGATACGCAGTATTTT
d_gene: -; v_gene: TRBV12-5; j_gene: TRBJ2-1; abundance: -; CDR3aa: CASGLVIGPYNEQFF; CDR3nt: TGTGCTAGTGGTTTGGTAATTGGCCCTTACAATGAGCAGTTCTTC